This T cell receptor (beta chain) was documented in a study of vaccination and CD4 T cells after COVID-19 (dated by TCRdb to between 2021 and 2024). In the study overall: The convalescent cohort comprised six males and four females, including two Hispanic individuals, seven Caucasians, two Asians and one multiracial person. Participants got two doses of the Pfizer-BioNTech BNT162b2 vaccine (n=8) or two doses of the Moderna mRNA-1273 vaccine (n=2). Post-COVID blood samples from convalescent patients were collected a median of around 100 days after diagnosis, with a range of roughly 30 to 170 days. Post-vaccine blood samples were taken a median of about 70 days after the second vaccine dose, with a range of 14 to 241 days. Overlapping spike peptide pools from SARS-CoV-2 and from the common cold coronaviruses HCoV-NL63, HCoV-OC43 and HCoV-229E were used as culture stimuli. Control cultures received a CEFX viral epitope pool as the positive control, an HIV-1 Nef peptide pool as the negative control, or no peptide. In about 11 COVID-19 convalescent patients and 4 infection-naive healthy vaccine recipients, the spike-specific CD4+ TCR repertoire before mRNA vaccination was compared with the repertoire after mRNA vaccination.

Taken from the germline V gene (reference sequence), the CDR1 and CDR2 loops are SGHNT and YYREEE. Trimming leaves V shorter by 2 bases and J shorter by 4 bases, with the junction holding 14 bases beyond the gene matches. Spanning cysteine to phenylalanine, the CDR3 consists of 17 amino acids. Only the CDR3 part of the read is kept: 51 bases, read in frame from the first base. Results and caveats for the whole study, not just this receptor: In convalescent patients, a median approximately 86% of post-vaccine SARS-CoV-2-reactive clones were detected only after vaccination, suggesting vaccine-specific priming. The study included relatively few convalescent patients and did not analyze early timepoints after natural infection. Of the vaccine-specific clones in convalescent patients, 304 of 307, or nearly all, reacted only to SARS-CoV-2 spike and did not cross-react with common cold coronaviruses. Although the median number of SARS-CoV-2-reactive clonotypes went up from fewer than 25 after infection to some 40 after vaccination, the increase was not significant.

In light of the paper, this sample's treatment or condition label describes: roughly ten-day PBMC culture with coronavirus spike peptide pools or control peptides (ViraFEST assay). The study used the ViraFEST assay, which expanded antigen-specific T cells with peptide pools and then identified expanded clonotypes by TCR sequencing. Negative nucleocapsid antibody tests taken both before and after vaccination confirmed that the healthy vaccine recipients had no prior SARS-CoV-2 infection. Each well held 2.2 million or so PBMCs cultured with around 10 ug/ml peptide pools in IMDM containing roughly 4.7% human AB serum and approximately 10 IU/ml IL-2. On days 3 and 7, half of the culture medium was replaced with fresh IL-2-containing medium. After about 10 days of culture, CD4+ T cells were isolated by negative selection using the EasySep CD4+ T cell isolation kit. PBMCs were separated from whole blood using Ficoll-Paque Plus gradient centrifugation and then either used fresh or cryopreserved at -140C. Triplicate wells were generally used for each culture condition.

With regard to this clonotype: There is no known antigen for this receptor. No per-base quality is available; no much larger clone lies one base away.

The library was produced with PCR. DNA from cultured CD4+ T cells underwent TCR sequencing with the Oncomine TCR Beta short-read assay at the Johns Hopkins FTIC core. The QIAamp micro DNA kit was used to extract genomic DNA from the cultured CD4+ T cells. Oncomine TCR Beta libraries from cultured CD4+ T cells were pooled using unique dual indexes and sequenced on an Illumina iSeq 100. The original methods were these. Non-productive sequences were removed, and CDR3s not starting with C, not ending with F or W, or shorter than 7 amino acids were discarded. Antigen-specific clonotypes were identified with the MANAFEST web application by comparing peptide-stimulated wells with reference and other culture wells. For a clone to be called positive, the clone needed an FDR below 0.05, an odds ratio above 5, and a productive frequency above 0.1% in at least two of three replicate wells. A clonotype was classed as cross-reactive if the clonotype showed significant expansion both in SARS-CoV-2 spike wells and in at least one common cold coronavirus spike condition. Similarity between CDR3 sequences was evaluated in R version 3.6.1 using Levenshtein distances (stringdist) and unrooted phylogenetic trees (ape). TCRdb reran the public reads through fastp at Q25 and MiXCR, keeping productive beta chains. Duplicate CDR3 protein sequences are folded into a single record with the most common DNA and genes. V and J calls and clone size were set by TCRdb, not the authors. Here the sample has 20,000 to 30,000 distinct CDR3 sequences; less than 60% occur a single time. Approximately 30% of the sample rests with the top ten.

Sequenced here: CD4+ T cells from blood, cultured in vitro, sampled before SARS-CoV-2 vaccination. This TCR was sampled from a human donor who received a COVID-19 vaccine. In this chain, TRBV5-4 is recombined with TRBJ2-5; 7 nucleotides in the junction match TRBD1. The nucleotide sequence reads TGTGCCAGCAGCTTTCCAGCTGCAGGGGGAAGTGGAGAGACCCAGTACTTC. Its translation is CASSFPAAGGSGETQYF.